This entry lists 14 T cell receptor beta chains sequenced from one sample in a study of blood T cell repertoires in COVID-19. Sequencing used immunoSEQ multiplex PCR; TCRdb keeps in-frame clones, though not all of them. This table holds some 140,000 clones, about 89% found once. The sequenced sample consisted of peripheral blood. These receptors all stem from a man aged 50-60 years with acute or convalescent COVID-19.

The CDR3 loop reads CASSFDNSPLHF. In DNA, the CDR3 is TGTGCCAGCAGCTTCGATAATTCACCCCTCCACTTT. The V gene is TRBV5-4, the J gene TRBJ1-6; D gene ambiguous. Deletions cut 2 bases from V and 5 bases from J, with 2 bases between. The length of the CDR3 is 12 residues. From germline, CDR1 is SGHNT and CDR2 YYREEE (reference sequence).

The J gene is TRBJ2-3, the V gene TRBV6-5; D unresolved. V gave up 4 bases and J gave up 2 bases, with 10 bases separating them. Looked up from germline, CDR1 is MNHEY and CDR2 is SVGAGI. This CDR3 has 14 residues. CDR3 nucleotide sequence: TGTGCCAGCAGTTTCCAGGCTCTCACAGATACGCAGTATTTT. It encodes CASSFQALTDTQYF.

The V and J genes are TRBV5-8 and TRBJ2-1; the match to TRBD2 covers 14 bases. V was clipped by 5 bases and J by 0 bases; unmatched bases: 7. CDR1 SGHTS and CDR2 YDEGEE come from the germline V gene. This CDR3 contains 18 residues. The CDR3 region has the DNA TGTGCCAGCAGAGGGACTAGCGGGAGTGCAGGCTCCTACAATGAGCAGTTCTTC. Translated: CASRGTSGSAGSYNEQFF. Using reference TRBV5-8 and TRBJ2-1 for the parts outside the CDR3, the full variable domain is EAGVTQSPTHLIKTRGQQATLRCSPISGHTSVYWYQQALGLGLQFLLWYDEGEERNRGNFPPRFSGRQFPNYSSELNVNALELEDSALYLCASRGTSGSAGSYNEQFFGPGTRLTVL.

The rearrangement joins TRBV5-1 to TRBJ1-6; 7 bases are shared with TRBD1. This CDR3 has 14 residues. After removal of 4 bases from V and 5 bases from J, the junction contained 3 bases not matched to a gene. CDR1 SGHRS and CDR2 YFSETQ come from the germline V gene. The CDR3 protein is CASSTGQDNSPLHF. CDR3 sequence (DNA): TGCGCCAGCAGCACTGGACAGGATAATTCACCCCTCCACTTT.

The chain couples TRBV20-1 to TRBJ2-3, with TRBD1 as a possible D gene (5 bases). The CDR3 is 11 amino acids. CDR1 DFQATT and CDR2 SNEGSKA come from the germline V gene (reference sequence). Trimming left V 5 bases short and J 7 bases short, with 10 bases between. For the CDR3, the DNA is TGCAGTGCTTATCCAGGGAATACGCAGTATTTT. Its protein product is CSAYPGNTQYF.

The CDR3 DNA is TGTGCCAGCAGCCAAGCCGGGGCTGAAGCTTTCTTT. Its protein product is CASSQAGAEAFF. The rearrangement links TRBV3-1 (or the pseudogene TRBV3-2) to TRBJ1-1, with D uncertain. Germline V gene sequence: CDR1 LGHDT, CDR2 YNNKEL (reference sequence). V shed 1 base and J shed 6 bases, with 6 bases lying between them. The CDR3 length is 12 residues.

The chain combines TRBV28 with TRBJ2-3; no firm D call. The CDR3 is 14 amino acids. Germline values: CDR1 MDHEN, CDR2 SYDVKM. V was clipped by 4 bases and J by 2 bases, with 10 bases between them. CDR3 sequence: CASSSPVFTDTQYF. The CDR3 DNA sequence: TGTGCCAGCAGTTCCCCCGTCTTCACAGATACGCAGTATTTT.

The chain employs TRBV5-1 and TRBJ2-1; 12 positions agree with TRBD2. The CDR3 covers 17 residues. Losses at the gene ends were 4 bases for V and 7 bases for J; bases not matched to a gene: 12. Germline V lookup: CDR1 SGHRS, CDR2 YFSETQ. The CDR3 DNA reads as TGCGCCAGCAGCCCGACCTGGCTAGCGGGAGGGCGGAATGAGCAGTTCTTC. This codes for CASSPTWLAGGRNEQFF.

This chain joins TRBV4-1 and TRBJ2-1; D is undetermined. From germline, CDR1 is MGHRA and CDR2 YSYEKL. V was shortened by 4 bases and J by 1 base, with 11 bases between the two germline ends. The CDR3 consists of 15 residues. CDR3 DNA sequence: TGCGCCAGCAGCCCGAGAGGCGATTCCTACAATGAGCAGTTCTTC. Protein: CASSPRGDSYNEQFF.

The chain has TRBV12-5 and TRBJ2-1, with 7 bases matching TRBD1. CDR3 size: 14 residues. In germline, CDR1 is LGHNT, CDR2 FRNRAP. V was pared by 7 bases and J by 3 bases, with 6 bases of the junction left unmatched. Here the CDR3 DNA reads TGTGCTAGTGATCCGGGACAGAACTACAATGAGCAGTTCTTC. Protein product: CASDPGQNYNEQFF. Full variable domain (rest looked up from reference TRBV12-5 and TRBJ2-1): DARVTQTPRHKVTEMGQEVTMRCQPILGHNTVFWYRQTMMQGLELLAYFRNRAPLDDSGMPKDRFSAEMPDATLATLKIQPSEPRDSAVYFCASDPGQNYNEQFFGPGTRLTVL.

The chain combines TRBV7-2 with TRBJ1-4; D might be TRBD1 (5 bases). The CDR3 has 14 amino acids. Germline values: CDR1 SGHTA, CDR2 FQGNSA. The V end was cut by 4 bases, the J end by 4 bases, with 10 bases between. Here the CDR3 reads CASSSGSVNEKLFF. The DNA for the CDR3 is TGTGCCAGCAGCTCAGGGTCAGTTAATGAAAAACTGTTTTTT.

A few counts support this clone. The chain joins TRBV28 to TRBJ1-3; 8 nucleotides agree with TRBD1. The trim removed 7 bases at V and 2 bases at J, leaving 16 bases unmatched. CDR1 MDHEN and CDR2 SYDVKM come from the germline V gene. The CDR3 contains 18 residues. CDR3 sequence (DNA): TGTGCCAGCACGGCCTCCGGAGACAGGGGTTTGGCTGGAAACACCATATATTTT. Protein sequence: CASTASGDRGLAGNTIYF.

The rearrangement links TRBV6-5 to TRBJ1-2; the D gene is possibly TRBD1 (6 bases). This CDR3 spans 16 amino acids. CDR1 and CDR2 from the germline V gene are MNHEY and SVGAGI. The V end was cut by 2 bases, the J end by 1 base, with 14 bases between. Written as DNA, the CDR3 is TGTGCCAGCAGTTACGCAAGGGGGACGGATAACTATGGCTACACCTTC. This gives the protein CASSYARGTDNYGYTF.

This chain joins TRBV5-1 and TRBJ1-1, with 8 positions matching TRBD1. Germline CDR1 and CDR2: SGHRS and YFSETQ. Trimming at V came to 6 bases and at J to 4 bases, leaving 8 bases not matched to a gene. This CDR3 comprises 14 residues. The CDR3 sequence: CASTTQGAATEAFF. DNA of the CDR3: TGCGCCAGCACCACCCAGGGGGCGGCCACTGAAGCTTTCTTT.